Presented here are 25 T cell receptor beta chains from one specimen sequenced in a study of PD-1 blockade in classical Hodgkin lymphoma. Following autologous stem cell transplantation, relapse occurred in every patient, and exposure to brentuximab vedotin varied. Magnetic negative selection was used to purify CD4+ T cells from PBMCs that had been thawed. TCRdb keeps only in-frame clones here, not all; method: immunoSEQ multiplex PCR. There are over 8,500 clones in the sample; about four fifths occur only once, and about an eighth lies in the top ten. Sample: CD4+ T cells from blood, taken at baseline. Receptors originate from a human donor with classical Hodgkin lymphoma.

The chain employs TRBV6-6 and TRBJ2-7; tentatively, D is TRBD2 (5 bases). The V end was cut by 0 bases, the J end by 0 bases, with 12 bases between. The CDR3 runs 16 residues. Germline lookup yields CDR1 MNHNY and CDR2 SVGAGI (reference sequence). In DNA, the CDR3 is TGTGCCAGCAGTTACTCGTTTGGTAGCGACTCCTACGAGCAGTACTTC. Its protein is CASSYSFGSDSYEQYF.

This clone was seen once. The gene calls are TRBV30 and TRBJ1-5; D unresolved. Trimming stripped 1 base from V and 7 bases from J, with 11 bases between. This CDR3 comprises 13 residues. CDR1 and CDR2 from the germline V gene are GTSNPN and SVGIG (reference sequence). The CDR3 DNA reads TGTGCCTGGAGTGCAGGTGGGCAGCAGCCCCAGCATTTT. This codes for CAWSAGGQQPQHF.

This sequence joins TRBV29-1 and TRBJ1-5, with D tentatively TRBD1 (6 bases). Germline CDR1 is SQVTM and CDR2 is ANQGSEA. V was clipped by 6 bases and J by 6 bases, with 12 bases between them. There are 12 residues in the CDR3. As DNA, the CDR3 is TGCAGCGTGGGGGCTGAGGGTCAGCCCCAGCATTTT. Its translation is CSVGAEGQPQHF.

Only a few counts were recorded for this clone. The same CDR3 is also encoded by other DNA sequences in this sample. The chain couples TRBV9 to TRBJ2-7, with D possibly TRBD2 on 5 matching bases. The CDR3 consists of 13 residues. Trimming took 1 base from V and 6 from J, leaving 11 bases between them. In germline, CDR1 is SGDLS, CDR2 YYNGEE. CDR3: CASSVRLAGEQYF. CDR3 DNA sequence: TGTGCCAGCAGCGTAAGGCTAGCCGGCGAGCAGTACTTC.

The chain employs TRBV19 and TRBJ1-2; 8 bases fit TRBD1. Germline loops: CDR1 LNHDA, CDR2 SQIVND (reference sequence). The CDR3 is 15 residues long. V lost 5 bases and J lost 8; bases outside the gene matches: 13. This CDR3 reads CASSLNSGTGGGYTF. The CDR3 DNA is TGTGCCAGTAGTCTCAATTCCGGGACAGGAGGCGGCTACACCTTC.

This CDR3 reads CAISESGGSGEQYF. Here the CDR3 DNA reads TGTGCCATCAGTGAGTCGGGGGGTTCAGGCGAGCAGTACTTC. V gene TRBV10-3 combines with J gene TRBJ2-7; D may be TRBD2 (6 bases). The CDR3 runs to 14 residues. Germline CDR1 is ENHRY and CDR2 is SYGVKD. V dropped 0 bases and J dropped 6 bases, with 12 bases sitting between them.

The chain recombines TRBV7-2 with TRBJ2-7, with 8 bases aligning to TRBD2. The germline V gene has CDR1 SGHTA and CDR2 FQGNSA. Trimming took 5 bases from V and 2 from J; bases not matched to a gene: 17. CDR3 length equals 18 residues. CDR3 loop: CASSQQRSASGYPYEQYF. The CDR3 bases are TGTGCCAGCAGCCAACAAAGGTCGGCTAGCGGGTATCCCTACGAGCAGTACTTC.

This clone was found once. J is TRBJ2-5 and V is TRBV7-3; the D is unclear. Trimming removed 5 bases at V and 0 bases at J, with 4 bases between. Germline V gives CDR1 SGHTA, CDR2 FQGTGA. This CDR3 spans 12 amino acids. The CDR3 reads CASSPNQETQYF. The CDR3 DNA sequence: TGTGCCAGCAGCCCAAACCAAGAGACCCAGTACTTC. Filled out from reference TRBV7-3 and TRBJ2-5, the complete variable domain reads GAGVSQTPSNKVTEKGKYVELRCDPISGHTALYWYRQSLGQGPEFLIYFQGTGAADDSGLPNDRFFAVRPEGSVSTLKIQRTERGDSAVYLCASSPNQETQYFGPGTRLLVL.

This chain uses TRBV19 with TRBJ2-5; D possibly corresponds to TRBD2 (5 bases). Germline CDR1 and CDR2: LNHDA and SQIVND (reference sequence). The V end lost 9 bases, the J end lost 0 bases, and 8 bases lay between the germline ends. The CDR3 loop spans 12 amino acids. CDR3 bases: TGTGCCAGCAGCGGCAACCAAGAGACCCAGTACTTC. It specifies CASSGNQETQYF.

CDR3 amino acids: CASSQDMVSYEQYF. In DNA, the CDR3 is TGTGCCAGCAGCCAAGATATGGTTTCCTACGAGCAGTACTTC. The chain employs TRBV4-2 and TRBJ2-7; D not certain. This CDR3 has 14 residues. Germline-derived CDR1 and CDR2 are LGHNA and YNFKEQ. V lost 0 bases and J lost 1, with 7 bases in between.

The chain employs TRBV11-1 and TRBJ2-7, with a weak D call TRBD1 (6 bases). Trimming stripped 4 bases from V and 0 bases from J, with 13 bases between. Germline loops: CDR1 SGHAT, CDR2 FQDESV (reference sequence). CDR3 length: 15 residues. The CDR3 sequence is CASSSGHFSSYEQYF. The CDR3 nucleotides read TGTGCCAGCAGCTCGGGACACTTCAGCTCCTACGAGCAGTACTTC.

The chain employs TRBV28 and TRBJ1-2, with a weak D call TRBD1 (5 bases). Germline CDR1 MDHEN, CDR2 SYDVKM. V gave up 4 bases and J gave up 4 bases, with 13 bases separating them. The CDR3 length is 14 residues. CDR3 region: CASSSPGGGYGYTF. Written as DNA, the CDR3 is TGTGCCAGCAGTTCTCCCGGGGGTGGCTATGGCTACACCTTC.

This chain uses TRBV7-9 with TRBJ2-7; the match to TRBD2 covers 11 bases. Germline trimming cut 5 bases from V and 0 bases from J; bases unmatched to any gene: 6. CDR3 length: 16 residues. CDR1 is SEHNR and CDR2 is FQNEAQ in the germline V gene (reference sequence). CDR3 sequence: CASSPRLAGSSYEQYF. The CDR3 DNA is TGTGCCAGCAGCCCTAGACTAGCGGGGAGCTCCTACGAGCAGTACTTC.

The chain recombines TRBV5-6 with TRBJ2-7; maybe TRBD2 (7 bases). CDR1 is SGHDT, CDR2 YYEEEE, per germline. Deletions cut 4 bases from V and 3 bases from J, with 14 bases between. The length of the CDR3 is 14 residues. The CDR3 DNA reads TGTGCCAGCAGCCGGGGGGACACCTACTACGAGCAGTACTTC. This encodes CASSRGDTYYEQYF.

The rearrangement joins TRBV5-4 to TRBJ2-1; D might be TRBD2 (7 bases). The ends were cut back, 8 bases at V and 4 bases at J, with 22 bases in the middle. The CDR3 covers 16 residues. The germline CDR1 and CDR2 sequences are SGHNT and YYREEE (reference sequence). CDR3 sequence: CARHAGAGVLYNEQFF. CDR3 coding DNA: TGTGCCAGGCACGCGGGGGCGGGAGTTCTGTACAATGAGCAGTTCTTC.

The chain uses TRBV28 and TRBJ2-4; 9 bases line up with TRBD2. From germline, CDR1 is MDHEN and CDR2 SYDVKM. The V and J ends lost 5 bases and 6 bases, in that order; junction bases with no gene match: 5. The CDR3 length is 14 residues. The chain's CDR3 is CASSHPTSGNIQYF. The CDR3 region has the DNA TGTGCCAGCAGTCACCCGACTAGCGGAAACATTCAGTACTTC. The complete variable domain, with remaining parts taken from reference TRBV28 and TRBJ2-4, reads DVKVTQSSRYLVKRTGEKVFLECVQDMDHENMFWYRQDPGLGLRLIYFSYDVKMKEKGDIPEGYSVSREKKERFSLILESASTNQTSMYLCASSHPTSGNIQYFGAGTRLSVL.

This clone showed up just a few times. The chain has TRBV2 and TRBJ2-7; 9 positions agree with TRBD2. CDR3 size: 11 residues. Trimming cost V 6 bases and J 6 bases; bases outside gene matches: 0. The germline V gene has CDR1 SNHLY and CDR2 FYNNEI. The DNA for the CDR3 is TGTGCCAGCAGAGCGGGGGGCGAGCAGTACTTC. Translating it yields CASRAGGEQYF. Full variable domain (remainder filled in from reference TRBV2 and TRBJ2-7): EPEVTQTPSHQVTQMGQEVILRCVPISNHLYFYWYRQILGQKVEFLVSFYNNEISEKSEIFDDQFSVERPDGSNFTLKIRSTKLEDSAMYFCASRAGGEQYFGPGTRLTVT.

The J gene is TRBJ2-7, the V gene TRBV5-5, with D maybe TRBD1 (6 bases). Germline-derived CDR1 and CDR2 are SGHKS and YYEKEE (reference sequence). The CDR3 totals 13 residues. V gave up 4 bases and J gave up 3 bases, with 11 bases separating them. CDR3 sequence: CASSTGQSYEQYF. The CDR3 nucleotides read TGTGCCAGCAGCACCGGACAGAGCTACGAGCAGTACTTC.

The CDR3 loop reads CASSSLLGEKLFF. As DNA, the CDR3 is TGTGCCAGCAGCTCCTTACTGGGGGAAAAACTGTTTTTT. This chain links TRBV28 with TRBJ1-4, with D unresolved. Looked up from germline, CDR1 is MDHEN and CDR2 is SYDVKM. This CDR3 region has 13 residues. V lost 6 bases and J 8 bases, leaving 13 bases between the germline ends.

The chain uses TRBV28 and TRBJ1-2, with D possibly matching TRBD1 (6 bases). The CDR3 has 15 amino acids. Trimming took off 4 bases at V and 8 bases at J, with 20 bases between the two ends. Per germline, CDR1 MDHEN and CDR2 SYDVKM. CDR3 sequence reads: CASSSYWGASKGYTF. In DNA, the CDR3 is TGTGCCAGCAGTTCATACTGGGGGGCCTCAAAAGGCTACACCTTC.

The chain is built from TRBV6-1 and TRBJ1-6; D is possibly TRBD1 (5 bases). Trimming pared 2 bases from V and 5 bases from J, leaving 10 bases between. Germline assignment: CDR1 MNHNS and CDR2 SASEGT. This CDR3 contains 15 residues. The CDR3 sequence is CASSEQGGNNSPLHF. CDR3 DNA: TGTGCCAGCAGTGAACAGGGTGGGAATAATTCACCCCTCCACTTT.

The chain couples TRBV29-1 to TRBJ2-1; TRBD2 agrees at 11 bases. The CDR3 totals 15 residues. Germline V lookup: CDR1 SQVTM, CDR2 ANQGSEA. V lost 7 bases to trimming and J lost 3 bases; unmatched junction nucleotides: 8. CDR3 amino acids: CSGSRLAGLYNEQFF. As DNA, the CDR3 is TGCAGCGGTTCAAGACTAGCGGGACTCTACAATGAGCAGTTCTTC.

This clone was observed once. The chain combines TRBV5-1 with TRBJ2-7; 13 nucleotides agree with TRBD2. Per germline, CDR1 SGHRS and CDR2 YFSETQ. This CDR3 has 15 amino acids. The V gene end was trimmed by 3 bases and the J gene end by 4 bases; junction bases not matched to a gene: 4. CDR3 in DNA: TGCGCCAGCAGCTCGACTAGCGGGAGGCGGTACGAGCAGTACTTC. Its protein is CASSSTSGRRYEQYF.

This chain uses TRBV25-1 with TRBJ1-1, with TRBD1 matching over 9 bases. This CDR3 is built from 14 residues. Trimming cost V 8 bases and J 4 bases; bases outside gene matches: 8. Germline CDR1 is MGHDK and CDR2 is SYGVNS. The CDR3 spells CASRPGQGTTEAFF. The DNA for the CDR3 is TGTGCCAGCCGCCCGGGACAGGGAACCACTGAAGCTTTCTTT.

The J gene is TRBJ2-7, the V gene TRBV10-3; D unresolved. CDR3 size: 18 residues. Trimming cost V 2 bases and J 0 bases, with 20 bases left between them. CDR1 is ENHRY and CDR2 is SYGVKD in the germline V gene. CDR3 coding DNA: TGTGCCATCAGTGAGACGTCGAAGTTTCTCATAAACTCCTACGAGCAGTACTTC. It yields the protein CAISETSKFLINSYEQYF.